This T cell receptor (beta chain) was found in a study of blood T cell repertoires in COVID-19 (dated by TCRdb to 2018 to 2020). Regarding the complete study: Samples from collaborators originated in the United States, Italy and Spain and spanned both the acute and convalescent phases of COVID-19. The dataset comprised deeply sampled blood TCRbeta repertoires from subjects exposed to, actively infected with, or recovered from COVID-19. Samples were obtained from the ongoing ImmuneRACE study (first 160 participants) and from 1,000 to 1,500 subjects provided by 6 global collaborators. Sample metadata almost always included a de-identified subject ID, COVID-19 status, age in years and sex. Where HLA class I and class II types were available, the types were taken from metadata supplied by the sample provider, not from assay-based typing. The material from the prospective study consisted of cDNA or gDNA derived from T cells, B-cell-depleted T cells, or PBMCs. The repertoires were made available in a free public database intended to serve as a resource for research on the immune response to SARS-CoV-2.

The germline V gene yields KGHDR for CDR1 and SFDVKD for CDR2. From the cysteine through the phenylalanine, the CDR3 covers 17 amino acids. Only CDR3 DNA is held: 51 bases, read in frame from base 1. Trimming accounts for 3 bases at V and 5 bases at J, while the number of junction bases matched to no gene is 9. As concerns this clone: Its antigen remains unidentified. Base qualities are missing; no much larger clone stands one base away.

The immunoSEQ Assay, a bias-controlled multiplex PCR, was used to amplify TCRbeta CDR3 regions from genomic DNA. The study's own analysis went as follows. The number of nucleated cells in each sample was estimated by amplification of reference gene primers within the assay. To quantify the absolute abundance of each unique TCRbeta CDR3 rearrangement, sequence reads were collapsed and filtered. For each sample, productive Simpson clonality was calculated as the square root of Simpson's diversity index across productive rearrangements. The table comes from immuneACCESS by way of TCRdb, which keeps in-frame sequences with V and J called. Part of the clones is missing from these tables; in studies checked, under half for an unresolved V gene and the rest for unknown reasons. V and J calls and clone size follow that table, whereas D and trimming were derived from the DNA. The sample table lists 99,000 or so clones, 80% to 85% of them with a count of one. Approximately 40% of the sample is in the top ten clones.

What the study reported, not specific to this receptor: How much clinical and demographic metadata was included differed by source and by participant, and the metadata was provided uncurated.

Collaborating institutions collected whole blood in K2EDTA tubes following their own protocols. For TCRbeta analysis, collaborators shipped samples as frozen whole blood, isolated PBMCs, or DNA extracted from either of those sample types. The source material was peripheral blood. The clonotype comes from a man aged 80 or over with acute or convalescent COVID-19. The sequence links TRBV24-1 to TRBJ2-2; TRBD1 agrees with 9 junctional bases. Here is the DNA: TGTGCCACCAGTGATCCTGCCGGGACAGGGAGAACCGGGGAGCTGTTTTTT. The translation is CATSDPAGTGRTGELFF.